This entry describes one TCR beta chain. No antigen is known for it. This entry comes from a study of cytomegalovirus exposure and HLA in healthy donors. Whole-study results and caveats: Altogether, some 170 TCR beta chains were recorded as cytomegalovirus-associated. Most TCR beta V segments were productive about 87% or about 30% of the time in an earlier analysis. Versus the approximately 720-donor mean, an Asian-associated ancestry cluster reportedly showed fewer N-insertions in a later analysis.

Germline values: CDR1 MDHEN, CDR2 SYDVKM. V was pared by 5 bases and J by 7 bases, with 9 bases of the junction left unmatched. The CDR3 is 14 residues long. The PCR ran on 60 Vbeta and 13 Jbeta primers. Under the authors' procedure: The authors later counted some 76 million unique TCR beta chains, approximately 10 million of them shared. The protocol was immunoSEQ multiplex PCR, while the TCRdb copy is restricted to in-frame clones and leaves out a portion. V and J calls and clone size are given by that table; D and trimming were obtained from the DNA. Recorded here are some 130,000 clones; the top ten clones represent over 1.5%.

The sequence derives from a middle-aged woman in good health and CMV-seropositive. The gene calls are TRBV28 and TRBJ1-2, with TRBD1 identical over 8 bases. The sequencing sample was made of PBMCs. CDR3 sequence (DNA): TGTGCCAGCAGTCCCCCGGACAGGGCGGGTGGCTACACCTTC. It yields the protein CASSPPDRAGGYTF.